This T cell receptor beta chain emerged from a study of T-cell memory formation after mild COVID-19. Study-level background: In these data, TCR clusters were largely donor specific.

TCRdb reprocessed the 5' RACE reads with MiXCR, giving one entry per CDR3 protein. Among 350,000 to 500,000 distinct CDR3 sequences listed, more than 20% were seen once. This clonotype was found a few times. The antigen remains unidentified. With 4 bases removed from V and 3 bases from J, the gap between germline ends came to 15 bases. CDR3 size: 15 residues. In germline, CDR1 is GTSNPN, CDR2 SVGIG (reference sequence). Study-wide results and limits: The authors did not confirm SARS-CoV-2 specificity of second-wave clones peaking day 37.

V and J are TRBV30 and TRBJ1-4; D is unclear. The origin of this receptor is an adult woman who had mild COVID-19 (a few samples of this study predate the infection). Cell type and time point are not known. Sequencing was carried out using PBMCs or a T cell subset sorted from them (not recorded which). The DNA for the CDR3 is TGTGCCTGGAACCCAGGTTCATCCCCTAATGAAAAACTGTTTTTT. Its translation: CAWNPGSSPNEKLFF.